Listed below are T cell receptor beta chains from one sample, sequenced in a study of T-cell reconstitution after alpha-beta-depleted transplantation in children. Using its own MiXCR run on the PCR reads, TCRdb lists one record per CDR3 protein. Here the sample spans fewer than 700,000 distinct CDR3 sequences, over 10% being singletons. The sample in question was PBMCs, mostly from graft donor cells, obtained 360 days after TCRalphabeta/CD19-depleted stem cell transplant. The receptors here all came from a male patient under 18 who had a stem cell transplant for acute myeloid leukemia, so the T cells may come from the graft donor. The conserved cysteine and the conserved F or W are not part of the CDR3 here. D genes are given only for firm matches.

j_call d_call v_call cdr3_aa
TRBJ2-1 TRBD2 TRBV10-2 ASSATSGNPHNEQF
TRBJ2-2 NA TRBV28 ASSFIPSVGELF
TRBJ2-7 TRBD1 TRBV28 ASSPRGQTPSPYEQY
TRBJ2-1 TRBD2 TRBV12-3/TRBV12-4 ATGTNYNEQF
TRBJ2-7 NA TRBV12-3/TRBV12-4 ASSLQGTAYEQY
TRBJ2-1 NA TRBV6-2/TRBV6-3 ASSLQTNNEQF
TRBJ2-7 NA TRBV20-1 SASIGGGAYEQY
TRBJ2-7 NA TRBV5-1 ASSAYSYEQY
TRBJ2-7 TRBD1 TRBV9 ASSVGAGTGPYEQY
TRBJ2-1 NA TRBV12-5 ASGSGVTYNEQF
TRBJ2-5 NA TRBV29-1 SVDGVQETQY
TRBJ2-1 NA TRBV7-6 ASSLGRGRKYNEQF
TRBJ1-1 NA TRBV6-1 ASSEARPLGENTEAF
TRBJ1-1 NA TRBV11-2 ASSLTPYTEAF
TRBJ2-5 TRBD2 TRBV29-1 SGASGSGETQY
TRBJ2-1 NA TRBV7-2 ASSLVTDYNEQF
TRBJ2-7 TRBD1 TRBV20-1 SAKRQGDEQY
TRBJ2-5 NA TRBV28 ASSPIGGRGAQY
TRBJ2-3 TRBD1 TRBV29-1 SVDRHSTDTQY
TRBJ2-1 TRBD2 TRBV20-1 SAILAESYNEQF
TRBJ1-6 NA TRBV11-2 ASSPGLFPTLH
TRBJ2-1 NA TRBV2 ASSPPGENEQF
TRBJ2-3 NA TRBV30 AWSPPSKHADTQY
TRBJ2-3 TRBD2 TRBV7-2 ASSLESSGRTQY
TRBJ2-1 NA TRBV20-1 SASRGGRSYNEQF
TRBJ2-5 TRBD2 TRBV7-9 ASSFLSGRGGETQY
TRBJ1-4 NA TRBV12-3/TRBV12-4 ASSPQQTVRVNEKLF
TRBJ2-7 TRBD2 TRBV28 ASSSHGAPGTRSYEQY
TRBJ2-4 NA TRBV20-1 SARSGLAKNIQY
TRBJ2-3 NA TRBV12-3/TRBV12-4 ASSFPLRDTQY
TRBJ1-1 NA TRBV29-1 SVGQTNTEAF
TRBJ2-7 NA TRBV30 AWSWDDAYEQY
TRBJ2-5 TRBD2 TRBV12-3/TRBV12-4 ASSITSGTAVETQY
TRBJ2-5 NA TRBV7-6 ASSPRLIQETQY
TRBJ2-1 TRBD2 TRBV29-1 SVVHPTSGMGNEQF
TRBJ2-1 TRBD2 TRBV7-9 ASSDPGLGPHNEQF
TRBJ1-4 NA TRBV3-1 ASSQSDGDEKLF
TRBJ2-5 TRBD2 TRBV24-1 ATSGTSGRAFQETQY
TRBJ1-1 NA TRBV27 ASSLDIMNTEAF
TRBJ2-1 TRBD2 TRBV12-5 ASGPPKGGRPNEQF
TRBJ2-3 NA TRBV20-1 SARVLDTQY
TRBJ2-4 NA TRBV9 ASSVVPGAKNIQY
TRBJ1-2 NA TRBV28 ASSSGTGRYGYT
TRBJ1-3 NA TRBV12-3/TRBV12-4 ASSLFLGFMRNTIY
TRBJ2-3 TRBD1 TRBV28 ASSSGGAEDTQY
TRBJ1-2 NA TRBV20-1 SARGGRSGNT
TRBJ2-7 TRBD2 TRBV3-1 ASSQGPGLAGSYEQY
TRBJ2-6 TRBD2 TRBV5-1 ASSPRFGEGLLTGANVLT
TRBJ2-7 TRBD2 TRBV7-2 ASSPRLALGAYEQY
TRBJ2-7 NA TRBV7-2 ASSLVREKAYEQY
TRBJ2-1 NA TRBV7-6 ASSLVATEQF
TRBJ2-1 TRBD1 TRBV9 ASSVSGTVGNEQF